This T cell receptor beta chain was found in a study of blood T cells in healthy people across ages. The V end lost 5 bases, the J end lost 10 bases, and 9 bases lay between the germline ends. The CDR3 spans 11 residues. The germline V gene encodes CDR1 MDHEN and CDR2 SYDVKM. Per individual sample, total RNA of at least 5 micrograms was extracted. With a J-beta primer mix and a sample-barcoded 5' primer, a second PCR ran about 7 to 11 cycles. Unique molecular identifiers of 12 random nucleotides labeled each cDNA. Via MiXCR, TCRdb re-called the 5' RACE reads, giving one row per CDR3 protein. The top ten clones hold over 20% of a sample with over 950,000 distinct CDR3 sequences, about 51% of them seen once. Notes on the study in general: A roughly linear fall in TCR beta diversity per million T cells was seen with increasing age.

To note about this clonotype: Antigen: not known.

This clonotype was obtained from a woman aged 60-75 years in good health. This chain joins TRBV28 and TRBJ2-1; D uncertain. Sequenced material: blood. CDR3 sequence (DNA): TGTGCCAGCAGTCCGTTTGGGGAGCAGTTCTTC. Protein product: CASSPFGEQFF.